One T cell receptor (beta chain) is described in this entry. Antigen specificity is unknown. These data come from a study of monozygotic twins with inflammatory bowel disease. General study findings and limits: Researchers were unable to tell different T cell subtypes apart.

TCRdb re-called the 5' RACE reads, yielding one record per CDR3 amino acid sequence without DNA. This sample contains approximately 110,000 distinct CDR3 sequences. The CDR3 consists of 12 residues. Germline V gene sequence: CDR1 SEHNR, CDR2 FQNEAQ (reference sequence). The blood volume drawn from each donor was approximately 2.5 ml. Sequences were obtained from blood. V gene TRBV7-9 combines with J gene TRBJ2-7. The sequence was collected from a human donor with ulcerative colitis or Crohn's disease, or a healthy co-twin of an affected twin (not recorded which). The CDR3 loop reads CASSFPTPEQYF.